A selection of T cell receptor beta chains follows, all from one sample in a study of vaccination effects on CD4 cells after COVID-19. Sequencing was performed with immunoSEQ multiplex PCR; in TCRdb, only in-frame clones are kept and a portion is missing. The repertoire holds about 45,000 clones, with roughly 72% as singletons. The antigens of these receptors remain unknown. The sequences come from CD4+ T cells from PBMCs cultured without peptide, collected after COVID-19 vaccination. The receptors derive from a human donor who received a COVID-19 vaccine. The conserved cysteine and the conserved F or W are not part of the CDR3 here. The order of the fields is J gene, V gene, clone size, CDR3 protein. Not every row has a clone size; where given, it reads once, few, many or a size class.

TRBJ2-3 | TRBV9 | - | ASSVGTGGTDTQY
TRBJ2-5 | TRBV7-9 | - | ASSFLGGQETQY
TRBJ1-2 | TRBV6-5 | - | ASSYADREGGGYT
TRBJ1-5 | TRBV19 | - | ASSIWDGNNQPQH
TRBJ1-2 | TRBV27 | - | ASSLQGIYGYT
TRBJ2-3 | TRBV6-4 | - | ASSDVAGGLQY
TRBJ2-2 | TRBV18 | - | ASSPRQVQNTGELF
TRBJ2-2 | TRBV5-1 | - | ASSFGNTGELF
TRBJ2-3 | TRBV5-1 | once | ASSLGSGSTDTQY
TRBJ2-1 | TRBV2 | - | ASKAGELYNEQF
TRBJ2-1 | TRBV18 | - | ASSPEGRVQSRDGQF
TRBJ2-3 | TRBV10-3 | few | AISEGLANPRGTDTQY
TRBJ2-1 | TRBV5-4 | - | ASRLAGGRYNEQF
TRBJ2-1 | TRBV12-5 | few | ASGRDHTYNEQF
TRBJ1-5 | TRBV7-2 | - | ASSGEKGNNQPQH
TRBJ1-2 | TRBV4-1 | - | ASSSQGNYGYT
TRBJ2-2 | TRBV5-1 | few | ASSSGTGPTGELF
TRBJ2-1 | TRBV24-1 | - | APRQRGCSYNEQF
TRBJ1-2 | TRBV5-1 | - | ASSAGQETNYGYT
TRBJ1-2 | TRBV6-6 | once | ASRLDGYT
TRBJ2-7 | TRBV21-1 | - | ASSKVRPLRGLEQY
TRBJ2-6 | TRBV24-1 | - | ATVASNTSSGANVLT
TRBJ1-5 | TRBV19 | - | ASSRTGANQPQH
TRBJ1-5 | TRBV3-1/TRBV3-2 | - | ASSHTGKDQPQH
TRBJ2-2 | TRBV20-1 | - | SASSGTAGELF
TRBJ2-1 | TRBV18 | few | ASSPRLGEYNEQF
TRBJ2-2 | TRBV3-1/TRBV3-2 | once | ASSQDSGGTGELF
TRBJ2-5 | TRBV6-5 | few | AIDRGNGFETQY
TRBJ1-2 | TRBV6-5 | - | ASSYSSQGASYGYT
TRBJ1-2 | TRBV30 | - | AWSLASGGYYGYT
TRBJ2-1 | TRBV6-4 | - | ASSEAGGSNEQF
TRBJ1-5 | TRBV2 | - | ASTLGQGNQPQH
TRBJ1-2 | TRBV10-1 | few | ASSDEGSYT
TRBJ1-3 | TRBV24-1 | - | ATSDSLGNTIY
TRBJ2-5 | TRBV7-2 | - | ASSSGEGKTQY
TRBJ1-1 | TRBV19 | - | ASRDPGQGRTYTEAF
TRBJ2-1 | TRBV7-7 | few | ASRSRSEGYNEQF
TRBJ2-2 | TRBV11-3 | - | ASSLYGGAGELF
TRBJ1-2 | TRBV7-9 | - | ASSLEWGAAGGGYT
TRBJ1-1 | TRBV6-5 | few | ASTYGQLNTEAF
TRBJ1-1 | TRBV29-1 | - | SSSRGATNTEAF
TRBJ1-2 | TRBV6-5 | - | ASSYSRTGYGYT
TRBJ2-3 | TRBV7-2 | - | ASSLEATRTDTQY
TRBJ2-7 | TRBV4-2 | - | ASSQELTSGPYEQY
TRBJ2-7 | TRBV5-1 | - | ASSLSPSTYEQY
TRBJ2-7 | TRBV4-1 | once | ASSQVTGSSYEQY
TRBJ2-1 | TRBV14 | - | ASSQGAGLVYNEQF
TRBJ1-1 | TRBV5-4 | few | ASSLATQGQNTEAF
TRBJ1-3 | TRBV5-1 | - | ASSLARPRAGNTIY
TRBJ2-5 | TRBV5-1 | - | ASSVTGTVQETQY
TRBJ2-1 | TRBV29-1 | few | SKRGGSYNEQF
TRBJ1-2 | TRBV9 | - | ASSVSNYGYT
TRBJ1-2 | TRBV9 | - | ASSVDRQNYGYT
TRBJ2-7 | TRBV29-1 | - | SARGTGVKYEQY